The next 2 T cell receptor beta chains were all read from a single sample in a study of T cells after yellow fever vaccination. TCRdb used MiXCR to reprocess the 5' RACE reads, holding one entry per CDR3 protein. The sample includes hundreds of thousands of distinct CDR3 sequences, around 20% of them seen just once. Sequencing was performed on PBMCs, taken before the yellow fever booster vaccination. The receptors were gathered from a man aged 18 to 29 who received the YFV17D yellow fever vaccine.

This clonotype was counted between two and nine times. V gene TRBV12-3 or TRBV12-4 combines with J gene TRBJ2-7; the D is unclear. This CDR3 has 13 residues. Trimming left V 3 bases short and J 2 bases short, with 8 bases between. The DNA of the CDR3 is TGTGCCAGCAGTTTCACACCCACCTACGAGCAGTACGTC. It specifies CASSFTPTYEQYV.

The rearrangement joins TRBV7-9 to TRBJ1-1, with D unresolved. V lost 1 base and J 3 bases, leaving 9 bases between the germline ends. The CDR3 contains 14 residues. The germline gives CDR1 SEHNR, CDR2 FQNEAQ (reference sequence). The CDR3 is CASSLVSADTEAFF. In nucleotides, the CDR3 is TGTGCCAGCAGCTTAGTCTCGGCGGACACTGAAGCTTTCTTT.